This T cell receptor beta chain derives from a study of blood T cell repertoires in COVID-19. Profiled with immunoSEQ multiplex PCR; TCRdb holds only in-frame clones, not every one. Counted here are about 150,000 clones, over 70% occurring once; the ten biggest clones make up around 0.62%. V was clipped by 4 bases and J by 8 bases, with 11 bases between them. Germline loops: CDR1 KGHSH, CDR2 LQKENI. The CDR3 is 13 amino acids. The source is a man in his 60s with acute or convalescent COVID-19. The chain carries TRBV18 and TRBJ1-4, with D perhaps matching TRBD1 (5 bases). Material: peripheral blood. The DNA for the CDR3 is TGTGCCAGCTCACTACAGGTTACAGAAAAACTGTTTTTT. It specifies CASSLQVTEKLFF. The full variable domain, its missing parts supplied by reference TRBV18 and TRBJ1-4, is NAGVMQNPRHLVRRRGQEARLRCSPMKGHSHVYWYRQLPEEGLKFMVYLQKENIIDESGMPKERFSAEFPKEGPSILRIQQVVRGDSAAYFCASSLQVTEKLFFGSGTQLSVL.